This T cell receptor beta chain was found in a study of shared clonotypes between healthy human individuals. J lost 0 bases, V lost 6 bases, and 6 bases had no gene match. CDR1 is SNHLY and CDR2 is FYNNEI in the germline V gene. The CDR3 loop spans 16 amino acids. The data were produced by immunoSEQ multiplex PCR, yet TCRdb's version contains in-frame clones alone and is incomplete. The sample yields just over 2,000,000 clones, roughly 96% seen once. The TCR originated in a man between 18 and 29 years old in good health. Sequences were obtained from naive CD4+ T cells sorted from blood. Subset indicated: CD45RA+ positively selected. The genes are TRBV2 and TRBJ2-1; 9 bases are a match to TRBD2. The CDR3 DNA is TGTGCCAGCAGAGTTAGCGGGGGTAGCTCCTACAATGAGCAGTTCTTC. Amino acid sequence: CASRVSGGSSYNEQFF.